The rows below give T cell receptor beta chains drawn from one sample of a study of T cell responses to AZD1222 COVID-19 vaccine. Method: immunoSEQ multiplex PCR; TCRdb's copy keeps in-frame clones and lacks some. The table lists 95,000 to 150,000 clones, almost 95% of them singletons. The sequences come from peripheral blood, collected on day 0 of AZD1222 vaccination. The receptors derive from an adult in good health. The CDR3 runs from the conserved cysteine through the conserved F or W. A D gene is named only where the DNA matches it firmly. The size field is filled for only some rows; it gives once, few, many or a size class.

j_call,v_call,d_call,clone_size,cdr3_nt,cdr3_aa
TRBJ2-3,TRBV7-6,NA,NA,TGTGCCAGCAGCTTAGGCCCCTCCGGGGGCACAGATACGCAGTATTTT,CASSLGPSGGTDTQYF
TRBJ1-3,TRBV2,TRBD1,NA,TGTGCCAGCAGGGATCCGGGACAGAGCTCTGGAAACACCATATATTTT,CASRDPGQSSGNTIYF
TRBJ2-7,TRBV7-9,NA,NA,TGTGCCAGCAGCGCCAGCGGTTCAAGAAATTTCCACTACGAGCAGTACTTC,CASSASGSRNFHYEQYF
TRBJ2-2,TRBV7-6,TRBD1,NA,TGTGCCAGCAGCCCCAATACAGGGGTAGCCGGGGAGCTGTTTTTT,CASSPNTGVAGELFF
TRBJ2-2,TRBV29-1,NA,NA,TGCAGCGTTGAACCCCAGGGGCGGAACACCGGGGAGCTGTTTTTT,CSVEPQGRNTGELFF
TRBJ1-2,TRBV5-1,NA,NA,TGCGCCAGCAGCTTGTTTGGGGGCCGAGGCTACACCTTC,CASSLFGGRGYTF
TRBJ1-5,TRBV19,NA,NA,TGTGCCAGTAGTCTCGGAGCTAGCAATCAGCCCCAGCATTTT,CASSLGASNQPQHF
TRBJ2-1,TRBV6-2/TRBV6-3,TRBD2,NA,TGTGCCAGCAGTTACCCTAGCGGGAGGGAGTTCTTC,CASSYPSGREFF
TRBJ2-3,TRBV6-1,NA,NA,TGTGCCAGCAGTGAATTAGGGGGGATTAACACAGATACGCAGTATTTT,CASSELGGINTDTQYF
TRBJ1-1,TRBV7-3,NA,NA,TGTGCCAGCAGCTCCGTCCGGAACACTGAAGCTTTCTTT,CASSSVRNTEAFF
TRBJ2-1,TRBV5-1,NA,NA,TGCGCCAGCAGCCCTCACCCCGGAGGCAGCGCCTCCTACAATGAGCAGTTCTTC,CASSPHPGGSASYNEQFF
TRBJ2-3,TRBV10-3,TRBD2,NA,TGTGCCATCACCCCGGGTAGCGGGGGGGTGGGAGATACGCAGTATTTT,CAITPGSGGVGDTQYF
TRBJ2-7,TRBV27,NA,NA,TGTGCCAGCAGTTTAATGGGGGACTGGTCCTACGAGCAGTACTTC,CASSLMGDWSYEQYF
TRBJ2-3,TRBV6-1,NA,NA,TGTGCCAGCAGTGAATCTCACACAGATACGCAGTATTTT,CASSESHTDTQYF
TRBJ2-1,TRBV7-9,TRBD1,few,TGTGCCAGCAGCTTAACGACAGGGGGCGATGAGCAGTTCTTC,CASSLTTGGDEQFF
TRBJ1-1,TRBV5-1,NA,NA,TGCGCCAGCAGCTTGGATGGGAGGGTAGAAGCTTTCTTT,CASSLDGRVEAFF
TRBJ2-3,TRBV7-2,NA,NA,TGTGCCAGCAGCTTAGCGGGGAGCACAGATACGCAGTATTTT,CASSLAGSTDTQYF
TRBJ1-1,TRBV7-9,NA,NA,TGTGCCAGCAGCCTGGGCCAGCGGACTGAAGCTTTCTTT,CASSLGQRTEAFF
TRBJ1-2,TRBV6-6,NA,NA,TGTGCCAGCAGTCCCATGACCGGGACCGGGTTTGGGTATGGCTACACCTTC,CASSPMTGTGFGYGYTF
TRBJ1-1,TRBV2,TRBD1,few,TGTGCCAGCATGCTCCGACAGGGTAGAATCACTGAAGCTTTCTTT,CASMLRQGRITEAFF
TRBJ1-1,TRBV10-3,NA,once,TGTGCCATCAGTGAGACAGGGAAGCCTGAAGCTTTCTTT,CAISETGKPEAFF
TRBJ1-5,TRBV19,NA,NA,TGTGCCAGTAGTATCGAGGGCGCGGGCAATCAGCCCCAGCATTTT,CASSIEGAGNQPQHF
TRBJ1-2,TRBV28,TRBD1,NA,TGTGCCAGCAGTCCCCATTTAGGGGGCGCAGACTATGGCTACACCTTC,CASSPHLGGADYGYTF
TRBJ1-4,TRBV2,TRBD1,NA,TGTGCCACCAAATACGGAGGGGGCGAGAGCGAAAAACTGTTTTTT,CATKYGGGESEKLFF
TRBJ1-6,TRBV5-5,TRBD1,NA,TGTGCCAGCAGCTTGTTAGGGACAGGGGAATCACCCCTCCACTTT,CASSLLGTGESPLHF